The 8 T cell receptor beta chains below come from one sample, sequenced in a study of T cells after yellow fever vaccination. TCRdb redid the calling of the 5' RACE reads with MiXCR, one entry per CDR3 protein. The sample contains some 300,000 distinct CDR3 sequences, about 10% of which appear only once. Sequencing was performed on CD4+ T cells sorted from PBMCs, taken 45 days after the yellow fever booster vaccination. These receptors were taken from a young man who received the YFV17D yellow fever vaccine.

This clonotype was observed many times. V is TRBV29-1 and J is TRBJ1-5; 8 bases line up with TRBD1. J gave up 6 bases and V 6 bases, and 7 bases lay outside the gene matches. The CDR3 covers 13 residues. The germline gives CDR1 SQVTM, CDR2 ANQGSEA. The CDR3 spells CSVVDRVGQPQHF. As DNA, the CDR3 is TGCAGCGTCGTGGACAGGGTAGGTCAGCCCCAGCATTTT.

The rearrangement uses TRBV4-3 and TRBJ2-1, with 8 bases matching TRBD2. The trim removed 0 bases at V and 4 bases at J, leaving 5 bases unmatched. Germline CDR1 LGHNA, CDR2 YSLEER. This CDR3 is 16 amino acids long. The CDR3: CASSQEWGGGYNEQFF. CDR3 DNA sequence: TGCGCCAGCAGCCAAGAATGGGGCGGGGGGTACAATGAGCAGTTCTTC.

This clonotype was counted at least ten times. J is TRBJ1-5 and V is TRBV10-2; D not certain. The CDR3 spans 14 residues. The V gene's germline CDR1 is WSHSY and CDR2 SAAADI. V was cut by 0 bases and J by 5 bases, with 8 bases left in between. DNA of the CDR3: TGCGCCAGCAGTGAGTCGCATAGGGATCAGCCCCAGCATTTT. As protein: CASSESHRDQPQHF.

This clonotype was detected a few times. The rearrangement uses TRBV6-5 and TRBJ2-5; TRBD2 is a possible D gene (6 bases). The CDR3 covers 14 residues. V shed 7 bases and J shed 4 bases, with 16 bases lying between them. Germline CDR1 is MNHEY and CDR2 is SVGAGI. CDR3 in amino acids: CASTPPRGPETQYF. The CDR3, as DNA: TGTGCCAGCACCCCCCCGCGGGGCCCAGAGACCCAGTACTTC.

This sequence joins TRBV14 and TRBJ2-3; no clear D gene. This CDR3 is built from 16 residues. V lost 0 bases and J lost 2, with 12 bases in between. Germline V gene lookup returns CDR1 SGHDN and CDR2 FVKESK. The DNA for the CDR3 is TGTGCCAGCAGCCAAGATCCGGACCTCTACACAGATACGCAGTATTTT. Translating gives CASSQDPDLYTDTQYF.

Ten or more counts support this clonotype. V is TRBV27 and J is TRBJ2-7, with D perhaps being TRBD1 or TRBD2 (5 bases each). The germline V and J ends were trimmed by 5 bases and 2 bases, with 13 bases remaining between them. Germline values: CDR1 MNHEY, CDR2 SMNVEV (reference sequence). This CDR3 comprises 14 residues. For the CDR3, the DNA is TGTGCCAGCAGTGCTTATGTGGGGGCCTACGAGCAGTACGTC. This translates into CASSAYVGAYEQYV.

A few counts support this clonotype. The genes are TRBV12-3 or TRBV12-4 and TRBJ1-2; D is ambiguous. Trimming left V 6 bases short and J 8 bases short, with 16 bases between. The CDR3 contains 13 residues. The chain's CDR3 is CASSQSPIRGYTF. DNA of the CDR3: TGTGCCAGCAGCCAAAGCCCAATTCGAGGCTACACCTTC.

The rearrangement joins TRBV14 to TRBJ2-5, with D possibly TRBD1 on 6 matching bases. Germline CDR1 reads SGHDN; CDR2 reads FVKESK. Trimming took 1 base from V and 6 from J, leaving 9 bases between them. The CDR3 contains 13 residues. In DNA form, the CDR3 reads TGTGCCAGCAGCCAAGGCAGGGGAAAGACCCAGTACTTC. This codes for CASSQGRGKTQYF.